Presented here are 18 T cell receptor beta chains from one specimen sequenced in a study of Ad26.COV2.S vaccination and SARS-CoV-2 variants. Treatment described: around 19 received Ad26.COV2.S at low or high dose, single or two shots; 5 received placebo; per-sample allocation not given. Specimen acquisition occurred on day 63 following the initial vaccine or placebo injection. The repertoire was sequenced with immunoSEQ multiplex PCR; TCRdb's copy has only in-frame clones and lacks some. The sample contains more than 300,000 clones, around 83% of which appear only once. This sample comprised peripheral blood, obtained in a trial of Ad26.COV2.S vaccine versus placebo. Receptor source: a person aged 18-60 years who received the Ad26.COV2.S COVID-19 vaccine or a placebo.

The J gene is TRBJ1-2, the V gene TRBV3-1 (or the pseudogene TRBV3-2), with D tentatively TRBD1 (5 bases). Germline assignment: CDR1 LGHDT and CDR2 YNNKEL (reference sequence). The CDR3 contains 14 residues. With 6 bases removed from V and 8 bases from J, the gap between germline ends came to 19 bases. CDR3 loop: CASRPTSQGGGYTF. CDR3 coding DNA: TGTGCCAGCAGACCGACGTCTCAGGGTGGGGGCTACACCTTC.

The genes are TRBV4-1 and TRBJ2-7, with a tentative D call TRBD2 (7 bases). Germline assignment: CDR1 MGHRA and CDR2 YSYEKL. Trimming cost V 0 bases and J 3 bases, with 12 bases left between them. This CDR3 contains 15 residues. The CDR3 reads CASSQEEGGFYEQYF. The CDR3, as DNA: TGCGCCAGCAGCCAAGAGGAGGGGGGGTTCTACGAGCAGTACTTC.

Here the CDR3 DNA reads TGTGCCAGCAGTCGAGGGGGGAACACAGATACGCAGTATTTT. Its translation: CASSRGGNTDTQYF. V usage is TRBV25-1 and J usage is TRBJ2-3; D assignment may be TRBD1 or TRBD2 (6 bases each). Germline CDR1 MGHDK, CDR2 SYGVNS. Trimming left V 5 bases short and J 2 bases short, with 11 bases between. This CDR3 region has 14 residues.

CDR3 loop: CASSFTGLNQPQHF. CDR3 coding DNA: TGCGCCAGCAGCTTTACAGGGCTCAATCAGCCCCAGCATTTT. This rearrangement joins TRBV5-1 to TRBJ1-5; D possibly corresponds to TRBD1 (6 bases). This CDR3 region has 14 residues. V lost 2 bases and J 3 bases, leaving 9 bases between the germline ends. Germline CDR1 is SGHRS and CDR2 is YFSETQ.

The genes are TRBV13 and TRBJ2-2; TRBD2 aligns across 15 bases. The length of the CDR3 is 19 residues. J gave up 7 bases and V 5 bases, and 14 bases lay outside the gene matches. The germline V gene encodes CDR1 PRHDT and CDR2 FYEKMQ (reference sequence). The chain's CDR3 is CASSPGLAGGPRFVGELFF. CDR3 DNA: TGTGCCAGCAGCCCCGGACTAGCGGGGGGGCCAAGGTTCGTCGGGGAGCTGTTTTTT.

This clone has just a few counts. The genes are TRBV23-1 and TRBJ1-1; D unresolved. TRBV23-1 carries the ORF label, with uncertain function. Deletions cut 7 bases from V and 1 base from J, with 7 bases between. This CDR3 contains 12 residues. CDR3 coding DNA: TGCGCCAGCACGCGCCGGAACACTGAAGCTTTCTTT. Its protein is CASTRRNTEAFF.

V is TRBV5-4 and J is TRBJ2-6, with D hard to call. The CDR3 contains 15 residues. Per the germline V gene, CDR1 is SGHNT and CDR2 is YYREEE (reference sequence). V dropped 2 bases and J dropped 0 bases, with 6 bases sitting between them. The CDR3 DNA is TGTGCCAGCAGCTTTCGTAGCTCTGGGGCCAACGTCCTGACTTTC. It translates to CASSFRSSGANVLTF. The full variable domain, in which reference TRBV5-4 and TRBJ2-6 provide the parts outside the CDR3, is ETGVTQSPTHLIKTRGQQVTLRCSSQSGHNTVSWYQQALGQGPQFIFQYYREEENGRGNFPPRFSGLQFPNYSSELNVNALELDDSALYLCASSFRSSGANVLTFGAGSRLTVL.

The chain uses TRBV7-9 and TRBJ2-1; the D is unclear. The CDR3 has 13 amino acids. Trimming removed 3 bases from V and 5 bases from J, with 8 bases in between. Per the germline V gene, CDR1 is SEHNR and CDR2 is FQNEAQ (reference sequence). The CDR3 sequence is CASSFRANNEQFF. CDR3 nucleotide sequence: TGTGCCAGCAGCTTTCGGGCAAACAATGAGCAGTTCTTC.

The chain combines TRBV4-3 with TRBJ1-2; TRBD1 might be the D (5 bases). The CDR3 is made up of 12 amino acids. Germline values: CDR1 LGHNA, CDR2 YSLEER. V was trimmed by 0 bases and J by 14 bases, leaving 13 bases between them. The DNA for the CDR3 is TGCGCCAGCAGCCAAGATGAGGGGACTCCGACCTTC. Translation: CASSQDEGTPTF.

This sequence joins TRBV3-1 (or the pseudogene TRBV3-2) and TRBJ1-3; D is uncertain. The CDR3 has 14 residues. The germline V gene encodes CDR1 LGHDT and CDR2 YNNKEL (reference sequence). Trimming removed 2 bases at V and 0 bases at J, with 5 bases between. The CDR3 DNA reads TGTGCCAGCAGCCAAACCCGCTCTGGAAACACCATATATTTT. Its protein is CASSQTRSGNTIYF.

The chain links TRBV15 to TRBJ2-1; TRBD1 is a possible D gene (8 bases). Germline CDR1 reads LNHNV; CDR2 reads YYDKDF (reference sequence). V was cut by 5 bases and J by 6 bases, with 23 bases left in between. The CDR3 extends over 17 amino acids. CDR3 DNA: TGTGCCACCAGCCTGTCAGGGAGGGCACAGGGGGGCAATGAGCAGTTCTTC. It translates to CATSLSGRAQGGNEQFF.

The rearrangement joins TRBV7-9 to TRBJ2-5, with 7 bases lining up with TRBD1. Germline V gene data show CDR1 as SEHNR and CDR2 as FQNEAQ (reference sequence). The CDR3 contains 14 residues. The ends lost 5 bases at V and 4 bases at J; junction bases unmatched: 7. The DNA of the CDR3 is TGTGCCAGCAGCACCTACAGGGGACCAGAGACCCAGTACTTC. This sequence encodes CASSTYRGPETQYF.

This clone was seen only once. This chain uses TRBV7-9 with TRBJ2-1; 9 bases are shared with TRBD2. Germline V gene lookup returns CDR1 SEHNR and CDR2 FQNEAQ (reference sequence). The CDR3 is 15 residues long. Trimming removed 1 base from V and 7 bases from J; junction bases left unmatched: 5. DNA for the CDR3: TGTGCCAGCAGCTTAGTGCGGGGGGGCTTGAATGAGCAGTTCTTC. Residues: CASSLVRGGLNEQFF. Variable domain in full (rest from reference TRBV7-9 and TRBJ2-1): DTGVSQNPRHKITKRGQNVTFRCDPISEHNRLYWYRQTLGQGPEFLTYFQNEAQLEKSRLLSDRFSAERPKGSFSTLEIQRTEQGDSAMYLCASSLVRGGLNEQFFGPGTRLTVL.

The rearrangement links TRBV27 to TRBJ1-5; TRBD1 matches at 7 bases. The trim removed 6 bases at V and 1 base at J, leaving 6 bases unmatched. CDR1 MNHEY and CDR2 SMNVEV come from the germline V gene (reference sequence). This CDR3 is 15 amino acids long. CDR3 coding DNA: TGTGCCAGCAGCCGGGACAGCTTAAGCAATCAGCCCCAGCATTTT. This sequence encodes CASSRDSLSNQPQHF.

The chain recombines TRBV7-8 with TRBJ1-4; D is undetermined. Trimming took 7 bases from V and 10 from J, leaving 13 bases between them. CDR3 length: 12 residues. Per the germline V gene, CDR1 is SGHVS and CDR2 is FQNEAQ. The CDR3 DNA sequence: TGTGCCAGCACCCGTGAAGGGCGAAAACTGTTTTTT. Amino acids: CASTREGRKLFF.

This sequence joins TRBV27 and TRBJ2-2; D unclear. The V end lost 2 bases, the J end lost 4 bases, and 11 bases lay between the germline ends. The CDR3 length is 15 residues. The germline gives CDR1 MNHEY, CDR2 SMNVEV (reference sequence). CDR3: CASSLGKMGTGELFF. The DNA for the CDR3 is TGTGCCAGCAGTTTAGGAAAGATGGGCACCGGGGAGCTGTTTTTT.

This chain links TRBV9 with TRBJ1-5; 9 bases align to TRBD1. V lost 3 bases, J lost 4 bases, and 5 bases stayed unmatched. From germline, CDR1 is SGDLS and CDR2 YYNGEE. This CDR3 has 15 amino acids. CDR3: CASSAGQGNNQPQHF. CDR3 in DNA: TGTGCCAGCAGCGCCGGACAGGGGAATAATCAGCCCCAGCATTTT.

This chain connects TRBV5-4 to TRBJ2-5; D may be TRBD1 or TRBD2 (5 bases each). V was trimmed by 2 bases and J by 1 base, leaving 12 bases between them. Germline V gives CDR1 SGHNT, CDR2 YYREEE (reference sequence). The CDR3 covers 15 residues. CDR3 protein: CASSLPGTRQETQYF. CDR3 coding DNA: TGTGCCAGCAGCTTACCCGGGACCCGCCAAGAGACCCAGTACTTC.